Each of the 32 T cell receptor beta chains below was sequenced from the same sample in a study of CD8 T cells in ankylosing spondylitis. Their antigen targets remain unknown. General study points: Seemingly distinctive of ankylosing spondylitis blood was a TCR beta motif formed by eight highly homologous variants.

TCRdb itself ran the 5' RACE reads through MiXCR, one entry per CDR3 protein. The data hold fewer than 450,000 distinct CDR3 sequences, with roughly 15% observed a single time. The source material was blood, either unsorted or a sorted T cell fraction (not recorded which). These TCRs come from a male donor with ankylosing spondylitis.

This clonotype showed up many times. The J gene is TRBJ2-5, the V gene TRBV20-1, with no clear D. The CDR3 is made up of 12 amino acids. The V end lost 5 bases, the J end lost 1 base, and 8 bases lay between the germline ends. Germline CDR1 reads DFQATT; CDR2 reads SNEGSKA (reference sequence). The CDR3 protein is CSARWGQETQYF. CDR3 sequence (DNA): TGCAGTGCTCGGTGGGGCCAAGAGACCCAGTACTTC.

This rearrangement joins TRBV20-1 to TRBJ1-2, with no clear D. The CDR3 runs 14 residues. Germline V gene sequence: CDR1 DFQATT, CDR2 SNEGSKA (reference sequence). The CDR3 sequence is CSFTGSRANYGYTF. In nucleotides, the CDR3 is TGCAGCTTCACTGGCTCCAGAGCTAACTATGGCTACACCTTC.

CDR3 DNA sequence: TGCAGTGCCGCTAGCGGGGGACCGAACACCGGGGAGCTGTTTTTT. This sequence encodes CSAASGGPNTGELFF. This chain uses TRBV20-1 with TRBJ2-2; 10 bases are shared with TRBD2. The CDR3 sequence is 15 residues long. Per the germline V gene, CDR1 is DFQATT and CDR2 is SNEGSKA (reference sequence). Trimming at V came to 6 bases and at J to 0 bases, leaving 4 bases not matched to a gene.

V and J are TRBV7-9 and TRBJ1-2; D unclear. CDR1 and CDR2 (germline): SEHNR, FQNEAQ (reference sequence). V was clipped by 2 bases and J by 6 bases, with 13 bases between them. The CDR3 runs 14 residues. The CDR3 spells CASSLKGTTDGYTF. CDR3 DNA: TGTGCCAGCAGCTTAAAGGGCACGACGGATGGCTACACCTTC.

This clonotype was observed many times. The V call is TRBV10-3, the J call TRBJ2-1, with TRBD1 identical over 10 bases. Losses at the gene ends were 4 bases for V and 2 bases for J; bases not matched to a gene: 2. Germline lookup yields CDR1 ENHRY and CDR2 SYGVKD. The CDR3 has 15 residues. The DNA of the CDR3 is TGTGCCATCAGTGTGACAGGGGGCACCTACAATGAGCAGTTCTTC. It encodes CAISVTGGTYNEQFF.

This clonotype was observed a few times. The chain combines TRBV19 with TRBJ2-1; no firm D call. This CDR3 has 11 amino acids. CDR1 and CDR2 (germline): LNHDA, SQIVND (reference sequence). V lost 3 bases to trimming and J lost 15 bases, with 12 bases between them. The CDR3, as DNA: TGTGCCAGTAGTATCGGAAGCGACCCGTTCTTC. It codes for CASSIGSDPFF.

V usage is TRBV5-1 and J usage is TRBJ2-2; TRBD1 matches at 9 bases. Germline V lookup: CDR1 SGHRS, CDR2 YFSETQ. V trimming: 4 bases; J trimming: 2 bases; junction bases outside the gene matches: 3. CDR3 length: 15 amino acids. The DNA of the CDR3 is TGCGCCAGCAGCGGGGGACAGGGCAACACCGGGGAGCTGTTTTTT. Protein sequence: CASSGGQGNTGELFF.

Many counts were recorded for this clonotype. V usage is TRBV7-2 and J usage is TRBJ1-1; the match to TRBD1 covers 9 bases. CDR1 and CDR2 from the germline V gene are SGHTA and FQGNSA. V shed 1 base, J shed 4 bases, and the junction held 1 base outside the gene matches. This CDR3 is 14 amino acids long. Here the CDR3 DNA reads TGTGCCAGCAGCTTAGTGGGACAGGGCACTGAAGCTTTCTTT. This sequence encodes CASSLVGQGTEAFF.

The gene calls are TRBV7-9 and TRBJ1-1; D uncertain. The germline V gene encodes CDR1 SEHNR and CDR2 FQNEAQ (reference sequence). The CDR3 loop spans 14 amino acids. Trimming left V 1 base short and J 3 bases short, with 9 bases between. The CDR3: CASSLVNGYTEAFF. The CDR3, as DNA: TGTGCCAGCAGCTTAGTTAACGGATACACTGAAGCTTTCTTT.

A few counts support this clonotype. CDR3 sequence reads: CASSHRVAYEQYF. The CDR3 DNA reads as TGTGCCAGCAGCCACAGGGTCGCCTACGAGCAGTACTTC. The chain carries TRBV7-8 and TRBJ2-7; maybe TRBD1 (6 bases). Germline CDR1 SGHVS, CDR2 FQNEAQ. This CDR3 is 13 amino acids long. V was pared by 5 bases and J by 2 bases, with 10 bases between.

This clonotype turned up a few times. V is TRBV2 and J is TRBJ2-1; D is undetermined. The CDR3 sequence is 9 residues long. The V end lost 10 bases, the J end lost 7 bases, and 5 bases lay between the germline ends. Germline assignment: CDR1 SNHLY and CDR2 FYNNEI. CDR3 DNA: TGTGCCATAAAGAATGAGCAGTTCTTC. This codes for CAIKNEQFF. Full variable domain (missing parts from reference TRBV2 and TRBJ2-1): EPEVTQTPSHQVTQMGQEVILRCVPISNHLYFYWYRQILGQKVEFLVSFYNNEISEKSEIFDDQFSVERPDGSNFTLKIRSTKLEDSAMYFCAIKNEQFFGPGTRLTVL.

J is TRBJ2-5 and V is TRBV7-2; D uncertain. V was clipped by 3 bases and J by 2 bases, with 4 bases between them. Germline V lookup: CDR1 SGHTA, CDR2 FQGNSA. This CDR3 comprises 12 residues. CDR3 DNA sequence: TGTGCCAGCAGCTTTCATCAAGAGACCCAGTACTTC. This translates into CASSFHQETQYF.

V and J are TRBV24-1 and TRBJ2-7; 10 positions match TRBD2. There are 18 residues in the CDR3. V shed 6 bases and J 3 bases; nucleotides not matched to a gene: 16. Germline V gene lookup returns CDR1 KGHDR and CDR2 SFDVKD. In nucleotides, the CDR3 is TGTGCCACCAGTTCCCGGGAGCGGGAGGGCCATACGCGCTACGAGCAGTACTTC. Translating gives CATSSREREGHTRYEQYF.

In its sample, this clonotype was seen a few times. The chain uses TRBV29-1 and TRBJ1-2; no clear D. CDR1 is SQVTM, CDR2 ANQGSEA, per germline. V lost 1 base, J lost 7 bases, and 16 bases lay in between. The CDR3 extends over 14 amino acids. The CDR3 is CSVEGGKREGGYTF. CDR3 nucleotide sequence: TGCAGCGTTGAAGGTGGGAAGAGGGAGGGTGGCTACACCTTC.

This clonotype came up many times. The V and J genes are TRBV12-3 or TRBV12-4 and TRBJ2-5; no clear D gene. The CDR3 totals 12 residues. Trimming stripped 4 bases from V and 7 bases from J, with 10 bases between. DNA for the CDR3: TGTGCCAGCAGTTCGACCGTCAGGACCCAGTACTTC. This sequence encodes CASSSTVRTQYF.

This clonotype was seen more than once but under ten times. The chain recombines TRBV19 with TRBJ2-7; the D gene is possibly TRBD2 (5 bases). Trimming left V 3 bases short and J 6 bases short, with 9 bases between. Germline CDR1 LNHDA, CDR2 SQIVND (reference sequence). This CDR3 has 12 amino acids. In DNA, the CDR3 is TGTGCCAGTAGTATGTCGGGAATCGAGCAGTACTTC. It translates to CASSMSGIEQYF.

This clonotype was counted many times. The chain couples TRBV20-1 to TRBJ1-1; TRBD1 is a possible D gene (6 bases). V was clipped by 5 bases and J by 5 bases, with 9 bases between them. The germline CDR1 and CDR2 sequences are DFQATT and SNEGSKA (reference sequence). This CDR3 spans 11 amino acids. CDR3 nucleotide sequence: TGCAGTGCTTACAGGGTAACTGAAGCTTTCTTT. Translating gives CSAYRVTEAFF.

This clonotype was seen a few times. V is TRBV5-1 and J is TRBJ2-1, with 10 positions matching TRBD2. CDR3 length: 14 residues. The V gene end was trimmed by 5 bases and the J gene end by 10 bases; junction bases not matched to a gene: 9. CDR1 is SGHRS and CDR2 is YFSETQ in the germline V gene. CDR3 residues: CASSRAGGMEEQFF. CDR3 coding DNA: TGCGCCAGCAGTCGAGCGGGGGGGATGGAGGAGCAGTTCTTC.

In DNA, the CDR3 is TGTGCCAGCAGCTACAGGACAGGGTCGGTCTACGAGCAGTACTTC. Residues: CASSYRTGSVYEQYF. The chain is built from TRBV12-3 or TRBV12-4 and TRBJ2-7, with 8 bases matching TRBD1. V lost 6 bases and J lost 3; bases outside the gene matches: 10. The length of the CDR3 is 15 residues.

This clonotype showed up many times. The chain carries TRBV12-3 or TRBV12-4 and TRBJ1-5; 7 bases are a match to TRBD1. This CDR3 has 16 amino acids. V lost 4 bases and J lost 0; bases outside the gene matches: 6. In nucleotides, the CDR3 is TGTGCCAGCAGTTCAACAGGGGTTTATAGCAATCAGCCCCAGCATTTT. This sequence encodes CASSSTGVYSNQPQHF.

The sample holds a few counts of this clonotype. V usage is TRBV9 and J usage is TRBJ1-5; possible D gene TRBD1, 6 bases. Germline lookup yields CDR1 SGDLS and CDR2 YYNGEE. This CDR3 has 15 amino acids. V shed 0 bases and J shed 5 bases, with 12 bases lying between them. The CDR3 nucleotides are TGTGCCAGCAGCGTAGAGGGGACAAGAGATCAGCCCCAGCATTTT. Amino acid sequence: CASSVEGTRDQPQHF.

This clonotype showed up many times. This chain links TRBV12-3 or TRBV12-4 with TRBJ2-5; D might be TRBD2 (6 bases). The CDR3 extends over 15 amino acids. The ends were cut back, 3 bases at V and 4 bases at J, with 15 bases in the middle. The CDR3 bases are TGTGCCAGCAGTTTGGAGGGAAACCGTGGAGAGACCCAGTACTTC. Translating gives CASSLEGNRGETQYF.

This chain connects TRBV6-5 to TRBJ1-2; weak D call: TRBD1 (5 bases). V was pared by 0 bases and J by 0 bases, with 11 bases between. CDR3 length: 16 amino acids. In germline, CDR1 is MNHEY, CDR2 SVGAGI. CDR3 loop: CASSYSLTAANYGYTF. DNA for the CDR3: TGTGCCAGCAGTTACTCGTTGACAGCAGCTAACTATGGCTACACCTTC.

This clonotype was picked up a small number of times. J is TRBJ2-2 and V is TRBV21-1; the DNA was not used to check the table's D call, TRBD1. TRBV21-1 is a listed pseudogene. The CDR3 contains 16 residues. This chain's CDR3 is CASKFAGTANTGELFF. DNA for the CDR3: TGTGCCAGCAAGTTCGCCGGGACAGCGAACACCGGGGAGCTGTTTTTT.

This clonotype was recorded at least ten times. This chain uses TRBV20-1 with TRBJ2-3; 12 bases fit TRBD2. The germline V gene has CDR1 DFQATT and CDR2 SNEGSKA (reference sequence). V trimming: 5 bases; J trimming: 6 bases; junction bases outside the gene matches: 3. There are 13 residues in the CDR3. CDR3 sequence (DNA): TGCAGTGCTGGACTAGCGGGACCGGATACGCAGTATTTT. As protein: CSAGLAGPDTQYF.

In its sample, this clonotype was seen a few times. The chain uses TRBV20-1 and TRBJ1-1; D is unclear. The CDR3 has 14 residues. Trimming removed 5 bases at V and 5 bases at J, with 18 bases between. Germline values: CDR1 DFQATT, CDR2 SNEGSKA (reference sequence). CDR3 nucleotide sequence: TGCAGTGCTCCCGAAGCGGTTCTAGGGACTGAAGCTTTCTTT. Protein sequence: CSAPEAVLGTEAFF.

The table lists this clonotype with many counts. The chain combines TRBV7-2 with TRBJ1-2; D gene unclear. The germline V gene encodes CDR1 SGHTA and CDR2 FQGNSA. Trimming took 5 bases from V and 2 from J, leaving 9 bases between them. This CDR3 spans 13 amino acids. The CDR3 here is CASSPPGNYGYTF. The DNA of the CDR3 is TGTGCCAGCAGCCCCCCAGGAAACTATGGCTACACCTTC.

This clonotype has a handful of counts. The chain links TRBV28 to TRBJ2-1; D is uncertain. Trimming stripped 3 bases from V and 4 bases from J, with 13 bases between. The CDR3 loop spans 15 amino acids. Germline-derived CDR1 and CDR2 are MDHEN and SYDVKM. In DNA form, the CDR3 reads TGTGCCAGCAGTTTTATTGGTTATAATTACAATGAGCAGTTCTTC. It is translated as CASSFIGYNYNEQFF.

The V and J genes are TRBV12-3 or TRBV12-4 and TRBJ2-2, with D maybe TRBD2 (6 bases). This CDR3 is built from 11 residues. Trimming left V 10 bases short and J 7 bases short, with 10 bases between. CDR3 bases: TGTGCCACCCCGGGGGTCGGGGAGCTGTTTTTT. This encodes CATPGVGELFF.

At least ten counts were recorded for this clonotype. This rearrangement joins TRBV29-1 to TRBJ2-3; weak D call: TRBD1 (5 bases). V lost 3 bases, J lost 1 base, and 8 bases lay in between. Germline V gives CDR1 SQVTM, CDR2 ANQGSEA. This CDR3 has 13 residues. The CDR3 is CSVDTGGTDTQYF. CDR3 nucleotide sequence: TGCAGCGTTGACACAGGCGGCACAGATACGCAGTATTTT.

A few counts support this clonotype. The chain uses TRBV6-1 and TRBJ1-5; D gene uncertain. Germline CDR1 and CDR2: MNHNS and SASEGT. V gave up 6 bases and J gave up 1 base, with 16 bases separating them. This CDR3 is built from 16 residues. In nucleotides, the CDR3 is TGTGCCAGCAGGAAATCTGTCCAGAACAGCAATCAGCCCCAGCATTTT. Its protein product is CASRKSVQNSNQPQHF.

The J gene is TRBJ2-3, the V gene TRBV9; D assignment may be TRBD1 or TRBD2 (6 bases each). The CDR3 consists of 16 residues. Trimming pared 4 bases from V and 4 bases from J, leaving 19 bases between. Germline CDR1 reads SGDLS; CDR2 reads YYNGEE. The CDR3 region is CASSQWGASSSDTQYF. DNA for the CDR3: TGTGCCAGCAGCCAATGGGGGGCCTCGTCCTCAGATACGCAGTATTTT.